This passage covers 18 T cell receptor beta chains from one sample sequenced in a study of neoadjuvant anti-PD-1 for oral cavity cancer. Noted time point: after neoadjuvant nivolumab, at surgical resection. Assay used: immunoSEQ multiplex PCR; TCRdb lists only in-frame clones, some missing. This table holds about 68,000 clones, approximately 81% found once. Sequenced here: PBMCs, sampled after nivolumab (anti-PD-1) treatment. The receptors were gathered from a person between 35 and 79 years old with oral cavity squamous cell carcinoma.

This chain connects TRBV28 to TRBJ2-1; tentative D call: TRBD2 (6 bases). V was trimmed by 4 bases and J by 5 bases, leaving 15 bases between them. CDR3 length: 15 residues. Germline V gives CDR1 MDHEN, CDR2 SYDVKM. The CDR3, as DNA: TGTGCCAGCAGTTCAGGAGGGGTTGAGAACAATGAGCAGTTCTTC. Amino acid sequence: CASSSGGVENNEQFF.

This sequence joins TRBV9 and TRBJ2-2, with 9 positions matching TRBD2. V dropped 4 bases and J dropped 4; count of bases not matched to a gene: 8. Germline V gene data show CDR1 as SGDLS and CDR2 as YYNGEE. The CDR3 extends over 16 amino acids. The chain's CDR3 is CASSHLSGSATGELFF. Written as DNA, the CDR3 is TGTGCCAGCAGCCACCTTAGCGGGAGTGCCACCGGGGAGCTGTTTTTT.

CDR3 sequence reads: CASSPGGRVGTEAFF. The CDR3 nucleotides read TGTGCCAGCAGTCCTGGGGGCCGGGTAGGCACTGAAGCTTTCTTT. The chain carries TRBV28 and TRBJ1-1; TRBD1 is a possible D gene (6 bases). The V gene's germline CDR1 is MDHEN and CDR2 SYDVKM. The CDR3 is made up of 15 amino acids. Trimming removed 5 bases from V and 4 bases from J, with 17 bases in between.

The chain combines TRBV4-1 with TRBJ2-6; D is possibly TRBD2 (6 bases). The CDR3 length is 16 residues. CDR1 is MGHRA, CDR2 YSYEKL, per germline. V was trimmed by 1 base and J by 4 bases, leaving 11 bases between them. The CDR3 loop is CASSQVVAGGANVLTF. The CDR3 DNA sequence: TGCGCCAGCAGCCAAGTGGTGGCGGGGGGGGCCAACGTCCTGACTTTC.

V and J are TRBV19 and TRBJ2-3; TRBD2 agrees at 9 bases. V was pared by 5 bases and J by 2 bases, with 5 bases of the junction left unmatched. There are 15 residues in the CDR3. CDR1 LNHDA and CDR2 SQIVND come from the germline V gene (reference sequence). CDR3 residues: CASSETSGFTDTQYF. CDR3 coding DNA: TGTGCCAGTAGTGAGACTAGCGGTTTCACAGATACGCAGTATTTT.

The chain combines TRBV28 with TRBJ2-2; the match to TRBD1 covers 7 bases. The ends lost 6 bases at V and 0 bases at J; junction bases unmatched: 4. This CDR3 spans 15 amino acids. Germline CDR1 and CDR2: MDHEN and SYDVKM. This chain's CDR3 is CASRWTGPNTGELFF. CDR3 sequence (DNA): TGTGCCAGCAGATGGACAGGTCCGAACACCGGGGAGCTGTTTTTT.

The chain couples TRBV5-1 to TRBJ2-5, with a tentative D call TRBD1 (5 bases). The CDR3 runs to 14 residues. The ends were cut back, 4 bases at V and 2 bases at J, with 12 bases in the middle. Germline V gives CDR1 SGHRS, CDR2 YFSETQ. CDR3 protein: CASSSRQKQETQYF. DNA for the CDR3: TGCGCCAGCAGCAGTCGACAGAAACAAGAGACCCAGTACTTC.

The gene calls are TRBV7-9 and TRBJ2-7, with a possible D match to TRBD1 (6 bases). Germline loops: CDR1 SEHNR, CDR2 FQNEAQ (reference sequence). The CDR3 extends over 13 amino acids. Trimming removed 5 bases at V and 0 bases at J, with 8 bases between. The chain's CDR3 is CASSRTDSYEQYF. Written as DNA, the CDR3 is TGTGCCAGCAGCAGGACAGACTCCTACGAGCAGTACTTC.

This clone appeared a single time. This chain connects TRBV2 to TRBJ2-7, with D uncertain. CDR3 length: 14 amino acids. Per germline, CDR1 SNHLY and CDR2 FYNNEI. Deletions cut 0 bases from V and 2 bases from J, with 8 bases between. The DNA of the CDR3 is TGTGCCAGCAGTGAAGCCAACAGAGCCTACGAGCAGTACTTC. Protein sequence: CASSEANRAYEQYF. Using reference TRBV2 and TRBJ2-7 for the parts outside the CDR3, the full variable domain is EPEVTQTPSHQVTQMGQEVILRCVPISNHLYFYWYRQILGQKVEFLVSFYNNEISEKSEIFDDQFSVERPDGSNFTLKIRSTKLEDSAMYFCASSEANRAYEQYFGPGTRLTVT.

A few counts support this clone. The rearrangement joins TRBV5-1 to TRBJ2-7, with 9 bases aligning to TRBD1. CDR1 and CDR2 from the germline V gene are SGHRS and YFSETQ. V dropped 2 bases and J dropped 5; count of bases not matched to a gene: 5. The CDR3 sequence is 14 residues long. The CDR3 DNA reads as TGCGCCAGCAGCTTTACAGGGGGCGCGGACGAGCAGTACTTC. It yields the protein CASSFTGGADEQYF.

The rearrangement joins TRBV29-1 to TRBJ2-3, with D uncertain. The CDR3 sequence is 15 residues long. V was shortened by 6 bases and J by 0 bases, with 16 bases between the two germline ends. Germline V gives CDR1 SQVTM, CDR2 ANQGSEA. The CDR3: CSVSSARKSTDTQYF. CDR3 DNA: TGCAGCGTCTCGTCAGCTAGGAAAAGCACAGATACGCAGTATTTT.

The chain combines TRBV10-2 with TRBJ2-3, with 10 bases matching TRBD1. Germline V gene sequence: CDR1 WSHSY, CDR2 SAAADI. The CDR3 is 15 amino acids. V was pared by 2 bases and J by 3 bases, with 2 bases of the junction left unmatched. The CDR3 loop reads CASSEDRGRTDTQYF. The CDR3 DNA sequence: TGCGCCAGCAGTGAGGACAGGGGGCGGACAGATACGCAGTATTTT.

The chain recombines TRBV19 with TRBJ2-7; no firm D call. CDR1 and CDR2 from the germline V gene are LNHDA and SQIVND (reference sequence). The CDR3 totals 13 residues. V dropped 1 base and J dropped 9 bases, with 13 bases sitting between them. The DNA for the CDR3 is TGTGCCAGTAGTATAGGGGCTAATAATCGGCAGTACTTC. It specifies CASSIGANNRQYF. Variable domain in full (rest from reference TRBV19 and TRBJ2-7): DGGITQSPKYLFRKEGQNVTLSCEQNLNHDAMYWYRQDPGQGLRLIYYSQIVNDFQKGDIAEGYSVSREKKESFPLTVTSAQKNPTAFYLCASSIGANNRQYFGPGTRLTVT.

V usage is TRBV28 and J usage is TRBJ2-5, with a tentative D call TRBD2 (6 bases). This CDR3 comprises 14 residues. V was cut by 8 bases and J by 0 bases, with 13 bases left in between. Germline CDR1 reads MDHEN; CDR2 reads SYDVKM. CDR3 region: CASSGGTYQETQYF. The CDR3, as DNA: TGTGCCAGCTCCGGGGGTACGTACCAAGAGACCCAGTACTTC.

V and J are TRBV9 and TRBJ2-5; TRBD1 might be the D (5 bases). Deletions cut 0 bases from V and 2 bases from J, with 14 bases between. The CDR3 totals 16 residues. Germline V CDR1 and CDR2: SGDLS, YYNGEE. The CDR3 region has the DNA TGTGCCAGCAGCGTAGCTCCCCAGGGAAATCAAGAGACCCAGTACTTC. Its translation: CASSVAPQGNQETQYF.

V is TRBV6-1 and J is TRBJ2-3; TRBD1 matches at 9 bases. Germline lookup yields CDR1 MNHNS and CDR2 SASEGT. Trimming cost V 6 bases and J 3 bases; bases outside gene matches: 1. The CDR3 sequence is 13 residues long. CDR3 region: CASRDRGTDTQYF. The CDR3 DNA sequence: TGTGCCAGCAGGGACAGGGGTACAGATACGCAGTATTTT.

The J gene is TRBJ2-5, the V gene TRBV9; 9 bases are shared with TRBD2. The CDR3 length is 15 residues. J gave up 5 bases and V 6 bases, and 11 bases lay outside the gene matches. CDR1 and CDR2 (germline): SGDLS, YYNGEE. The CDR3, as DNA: TGTGCCAGCACCTTAACTAGCGGGTTCGGCGAGACCCAGTACTTC. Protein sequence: CASTLTSGFGETQYF.

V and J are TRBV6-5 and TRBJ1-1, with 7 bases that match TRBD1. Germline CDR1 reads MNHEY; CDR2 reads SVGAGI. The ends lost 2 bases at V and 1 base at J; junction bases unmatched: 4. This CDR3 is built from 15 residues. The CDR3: CASSYLRTGNTEAFF. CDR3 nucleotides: TGTGCCAGCAGTTACCTCCGGACAGGGAACACTGAAGCTTTCTTT.